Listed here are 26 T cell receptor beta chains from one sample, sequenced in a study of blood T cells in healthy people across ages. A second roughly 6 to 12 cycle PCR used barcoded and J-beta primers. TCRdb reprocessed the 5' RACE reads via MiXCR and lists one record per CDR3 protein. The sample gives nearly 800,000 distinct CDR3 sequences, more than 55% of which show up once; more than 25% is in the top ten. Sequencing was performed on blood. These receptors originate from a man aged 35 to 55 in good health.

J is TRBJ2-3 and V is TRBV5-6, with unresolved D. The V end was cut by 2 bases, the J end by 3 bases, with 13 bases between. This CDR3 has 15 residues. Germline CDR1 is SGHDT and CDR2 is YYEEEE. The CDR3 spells CASSFLGSSTDTQYF. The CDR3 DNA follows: TGTGCCAGCAGCTTTCTCGGCAGCTCTACAGATACGCAGTATTTT.

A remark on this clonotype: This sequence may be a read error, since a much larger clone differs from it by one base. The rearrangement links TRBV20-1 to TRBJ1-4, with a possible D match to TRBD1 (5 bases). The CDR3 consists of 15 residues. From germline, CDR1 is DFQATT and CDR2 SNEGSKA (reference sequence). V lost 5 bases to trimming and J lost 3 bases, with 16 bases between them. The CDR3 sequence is CSAGNRMGANEKLFF. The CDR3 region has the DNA TGCAGTGCTGGGAACAGGATGGGGGCTAATGAAAAACTGTTTTTT.

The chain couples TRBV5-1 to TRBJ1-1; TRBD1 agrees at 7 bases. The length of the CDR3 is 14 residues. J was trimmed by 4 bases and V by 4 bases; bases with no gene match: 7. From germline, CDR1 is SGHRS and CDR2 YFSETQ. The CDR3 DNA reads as TGCGCCAGCAGCAACGAAGCAGGGGGCACTGAAGCTTTCTTT. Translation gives CASSNEAGGTEAFF.

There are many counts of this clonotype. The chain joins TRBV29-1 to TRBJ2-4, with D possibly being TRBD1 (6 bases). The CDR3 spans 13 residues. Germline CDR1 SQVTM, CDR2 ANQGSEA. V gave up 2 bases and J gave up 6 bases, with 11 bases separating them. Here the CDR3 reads CSVEKGVTNIQYF. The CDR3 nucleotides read TGCAGCGTTGAAAAGGGGGTTACAAACATTCAGTACTTC.

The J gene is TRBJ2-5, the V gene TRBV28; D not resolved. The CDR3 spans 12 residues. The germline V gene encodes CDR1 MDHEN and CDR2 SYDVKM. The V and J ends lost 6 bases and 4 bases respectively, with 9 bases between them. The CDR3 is CASSQDSETQYF. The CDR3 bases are TGTGCCAGCAGCCAAGATTCAGAGACCCAGTACTTC.

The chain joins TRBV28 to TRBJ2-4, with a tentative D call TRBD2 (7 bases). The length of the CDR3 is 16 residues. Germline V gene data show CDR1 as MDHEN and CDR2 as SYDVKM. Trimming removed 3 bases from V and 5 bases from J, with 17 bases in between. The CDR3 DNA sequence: TGTGCCAGCAGTTTTCCGAGGGGGGGGCGCCAAAACATTCAGTACTTC. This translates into CASSFPRGGRQNIQYF. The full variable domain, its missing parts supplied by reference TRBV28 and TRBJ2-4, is DVKVTQSSRYLVKRTGEKVFLECVQDMDHENMFWYRQDPGLGLRLIYFSYDVKMKEKGDIPEGYSVSREKKERFSLILESASTNQTSMYLCASSFPRGGRQNIQYFGAGTRLSVL.

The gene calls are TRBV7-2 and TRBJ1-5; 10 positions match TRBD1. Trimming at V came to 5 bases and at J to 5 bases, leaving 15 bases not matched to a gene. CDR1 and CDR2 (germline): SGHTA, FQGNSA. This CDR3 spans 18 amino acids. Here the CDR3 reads CASSDRGRLGGAHQPQHF. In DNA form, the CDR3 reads TGTGCCAGCAGCGACAGGGGGCGGTTGGGGGGGGCTCATCAGCCCCAGCATTTT. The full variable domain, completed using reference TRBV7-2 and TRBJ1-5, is GAGVSQSPSNKVTEKGKDVELRCDPISGHTALYWYRQSLGQGLEFLIYFQGNSAPDKSGLPSDRFSAERTGGSVSTLTIQRTQQEDSAVYLCASSDRGRLGGAHQPQHFGDGTRLSIL.

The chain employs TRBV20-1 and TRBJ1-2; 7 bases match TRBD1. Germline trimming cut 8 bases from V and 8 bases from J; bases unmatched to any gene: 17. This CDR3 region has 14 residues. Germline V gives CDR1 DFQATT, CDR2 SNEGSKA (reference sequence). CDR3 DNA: TGCAGTCCCCCCGCGACAGGGAGCGCTGAGGGCTACACCTTC. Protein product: CSPPATGSAEGYTF.

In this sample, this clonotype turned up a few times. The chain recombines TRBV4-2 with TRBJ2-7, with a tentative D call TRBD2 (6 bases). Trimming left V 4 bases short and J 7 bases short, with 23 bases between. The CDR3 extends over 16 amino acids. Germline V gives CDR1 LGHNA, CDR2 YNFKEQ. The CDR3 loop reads CASSPLGRDFENEQYF. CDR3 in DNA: TGTGCCAGCAGCCCCCTGGGGCGGGATTTTGAAAATGAGCAGTACTTC.

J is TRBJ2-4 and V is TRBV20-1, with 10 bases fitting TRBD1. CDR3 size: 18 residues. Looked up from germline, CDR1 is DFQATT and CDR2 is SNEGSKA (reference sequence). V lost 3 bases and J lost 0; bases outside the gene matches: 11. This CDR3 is CSASPRGDRGLAKNIQYF. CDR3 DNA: TGCAGTGCTAGCCCTAGAGGGGACAGGGGACTAGCCAAAAACATTCAGTACTTC.

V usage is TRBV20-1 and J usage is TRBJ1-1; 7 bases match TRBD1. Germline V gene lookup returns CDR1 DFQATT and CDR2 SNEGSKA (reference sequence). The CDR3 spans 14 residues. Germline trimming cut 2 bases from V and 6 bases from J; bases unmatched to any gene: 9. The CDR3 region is CSARFPQGIPEAFF. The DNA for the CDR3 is TGCAGTGCTAGATTTCCACAGGGGATCCCTGAAGCTTTCTTT.

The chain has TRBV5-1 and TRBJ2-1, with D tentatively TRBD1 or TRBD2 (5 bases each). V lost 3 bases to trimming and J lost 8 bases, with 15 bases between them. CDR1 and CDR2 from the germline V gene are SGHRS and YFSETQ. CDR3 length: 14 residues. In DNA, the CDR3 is TGCGCCAGCAGCTCTACTCAGGGAGATGATGAGCAGTTCTTC. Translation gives CASSSTQGDDEQFF.

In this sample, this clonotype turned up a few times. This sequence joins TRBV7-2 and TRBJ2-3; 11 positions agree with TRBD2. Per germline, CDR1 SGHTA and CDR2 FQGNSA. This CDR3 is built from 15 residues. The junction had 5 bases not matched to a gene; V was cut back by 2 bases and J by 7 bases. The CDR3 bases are TGTGCCAGCAGCTTAAGTACTAGCGGGAGTTATACGCAGTATTTT. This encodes CASSLSTSGSYTQYF.

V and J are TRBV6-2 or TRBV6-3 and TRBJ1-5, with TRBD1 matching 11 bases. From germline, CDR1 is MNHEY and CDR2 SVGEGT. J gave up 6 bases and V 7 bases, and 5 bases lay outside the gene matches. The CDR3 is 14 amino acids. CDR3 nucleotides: TGTGCCAGCACCGGGACAGGGGGTTTTCAGCCCCAGCATTTT. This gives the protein CASTGTGGFQPQHF.

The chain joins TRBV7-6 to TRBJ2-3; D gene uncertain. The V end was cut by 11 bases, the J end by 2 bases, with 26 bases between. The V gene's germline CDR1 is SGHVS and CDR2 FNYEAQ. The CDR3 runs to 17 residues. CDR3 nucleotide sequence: TGTGCCGGCACCACCAGGACCAGTTTCCGCCTCACAGATACGCAGTATTTT. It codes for CAGTTRTSFRLTDTQYF.

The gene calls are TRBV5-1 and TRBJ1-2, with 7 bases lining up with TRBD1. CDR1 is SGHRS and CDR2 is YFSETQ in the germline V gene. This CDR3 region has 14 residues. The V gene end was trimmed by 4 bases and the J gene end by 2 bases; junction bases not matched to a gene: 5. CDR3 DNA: TGCGCCAGCAGCGCCCAACAGGGGAACTATGGCTACACCTTC. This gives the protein CASSAQQGNYGYTF.

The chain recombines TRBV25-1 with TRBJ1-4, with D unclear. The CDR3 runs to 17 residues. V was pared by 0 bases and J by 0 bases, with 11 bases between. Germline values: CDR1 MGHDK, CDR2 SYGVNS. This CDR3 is CASSEYNWGATNEKLFF. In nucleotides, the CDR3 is TGTGCCAGCAGTGAATATAACTGGGGTGCAACTAATGAAAAACTGTTTTTT.

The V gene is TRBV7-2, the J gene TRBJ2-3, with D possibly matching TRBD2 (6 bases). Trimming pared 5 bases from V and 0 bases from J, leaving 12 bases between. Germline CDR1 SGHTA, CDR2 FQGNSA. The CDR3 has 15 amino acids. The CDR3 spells CASSPVGGSTDTQYF. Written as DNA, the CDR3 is TGTGCCAGCAGCCCCGTGGGGGGTAGCACAGATACGCAGTATTTT.

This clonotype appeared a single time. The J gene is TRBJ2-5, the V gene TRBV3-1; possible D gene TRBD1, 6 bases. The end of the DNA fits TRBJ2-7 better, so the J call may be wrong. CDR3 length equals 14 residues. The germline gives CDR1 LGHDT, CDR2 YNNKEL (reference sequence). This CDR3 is CASSQDRDTYEQYF. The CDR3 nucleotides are TGTGCCAGCAGCCAAGATAGGGACACCTACGAGCAGTACTTC.

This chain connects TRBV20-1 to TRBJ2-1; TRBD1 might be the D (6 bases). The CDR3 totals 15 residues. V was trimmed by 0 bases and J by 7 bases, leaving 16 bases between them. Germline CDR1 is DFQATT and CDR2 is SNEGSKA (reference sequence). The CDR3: CSAREPRQVGNEQFF. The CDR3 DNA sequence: TGCAGTGCTAGAGAGCCCCGACAGGTCGGGAATGAGCAGTTCTTC.

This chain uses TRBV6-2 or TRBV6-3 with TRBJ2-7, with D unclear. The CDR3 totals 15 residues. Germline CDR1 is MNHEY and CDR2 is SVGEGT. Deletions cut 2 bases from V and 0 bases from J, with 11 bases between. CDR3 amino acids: CASSYGRIRSYEQYF. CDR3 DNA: TGTGCCAGCAGTTACGGGCGGATACGCTCCTACGAGCAGTACTTC.

The CDR3 here is CASTQGVSSYEQYF. The DNA for the CDR3 is TGTGCCAGCACCCAGGGGGTGAGTTCCTACGAGCAGTACTTC. This chain connects TRBV6-5 to TRBJ2-7; 7 nucleotides align to TRBD1. The CDR3 extends over 14 amino acids. The germline CDR1 and CDR2 sequences are MNHEY and SVGAGI. V was pared by 7 bases and J by 1 base, with 7 bases of the junction left unmatched.

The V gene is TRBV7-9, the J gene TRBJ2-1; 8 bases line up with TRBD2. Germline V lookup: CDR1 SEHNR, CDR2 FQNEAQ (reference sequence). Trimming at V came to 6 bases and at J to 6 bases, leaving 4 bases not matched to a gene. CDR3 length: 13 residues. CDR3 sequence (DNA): TGTGCCAGCAGTAGACTAGCGTCCAATGAGCAGTTCTTC. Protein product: CASSRLASNEQFF.

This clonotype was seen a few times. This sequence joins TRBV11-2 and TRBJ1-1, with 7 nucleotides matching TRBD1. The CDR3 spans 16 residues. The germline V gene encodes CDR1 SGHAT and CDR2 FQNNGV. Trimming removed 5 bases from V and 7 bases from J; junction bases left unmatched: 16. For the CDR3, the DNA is TGTGCCAGCAGCCCCGTTTACCGCAACGACAGGGATGAAGCTTTCTTT. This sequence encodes CASSPVYRNDRDEAFF.

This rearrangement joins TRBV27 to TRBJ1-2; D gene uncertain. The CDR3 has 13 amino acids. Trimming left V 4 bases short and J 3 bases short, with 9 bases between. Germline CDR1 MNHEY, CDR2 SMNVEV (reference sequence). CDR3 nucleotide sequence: TGTGCCAGCAGTTACTCCAACCACTATGGCTACACCTTC. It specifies CASSYSNHYGYTF.

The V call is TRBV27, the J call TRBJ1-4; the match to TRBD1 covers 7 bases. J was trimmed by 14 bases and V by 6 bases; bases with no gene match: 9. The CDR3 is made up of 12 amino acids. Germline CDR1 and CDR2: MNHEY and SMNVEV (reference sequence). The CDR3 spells CASRWRGGELFF. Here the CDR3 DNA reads TGTGCCAGCAGATGGAGAGGGGGCGAGCTGTTTTTT.